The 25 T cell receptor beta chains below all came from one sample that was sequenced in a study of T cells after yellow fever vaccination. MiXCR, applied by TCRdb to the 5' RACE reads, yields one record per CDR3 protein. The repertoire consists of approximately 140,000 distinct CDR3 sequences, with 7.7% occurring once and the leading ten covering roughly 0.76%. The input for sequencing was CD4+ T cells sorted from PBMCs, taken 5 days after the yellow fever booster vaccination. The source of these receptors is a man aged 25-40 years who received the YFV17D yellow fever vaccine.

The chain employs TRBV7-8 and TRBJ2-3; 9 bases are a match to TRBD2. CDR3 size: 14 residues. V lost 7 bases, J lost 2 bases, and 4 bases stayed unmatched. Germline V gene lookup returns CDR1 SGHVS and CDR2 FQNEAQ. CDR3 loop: CASTSGAYTDTQYF. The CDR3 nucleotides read TGTGCCAGCACTAGCGGGGCTTACACAGATACGCAGTATTTT.

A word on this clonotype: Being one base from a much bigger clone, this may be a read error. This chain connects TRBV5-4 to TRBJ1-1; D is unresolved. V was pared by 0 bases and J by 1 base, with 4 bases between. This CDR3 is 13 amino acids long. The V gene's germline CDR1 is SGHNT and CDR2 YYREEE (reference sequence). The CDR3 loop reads CASSLGGNTEAFF. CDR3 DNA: TGTGCCAGCAGCTTGGGGGGGAACACTGAAGCTTTCTTT.

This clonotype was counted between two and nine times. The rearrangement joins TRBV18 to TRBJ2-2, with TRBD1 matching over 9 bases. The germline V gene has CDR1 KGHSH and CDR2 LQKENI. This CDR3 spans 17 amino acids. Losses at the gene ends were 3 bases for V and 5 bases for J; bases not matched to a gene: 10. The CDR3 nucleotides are TGTGCCAGCTCACCCCTCCGGGACAGGGTTTGGACCGGGGAGCTGTTTTTT. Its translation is CASSPLRDRVWTGELFF.

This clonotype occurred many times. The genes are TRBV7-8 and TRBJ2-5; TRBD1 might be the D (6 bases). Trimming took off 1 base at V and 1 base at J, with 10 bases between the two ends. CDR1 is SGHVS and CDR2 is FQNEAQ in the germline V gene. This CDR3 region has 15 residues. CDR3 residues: CASSLGGRAQETQYF. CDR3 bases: TGTGCCAGCAGCTTAGGGGGGCGGGCCCAAGAGACCCAGTACTTC.

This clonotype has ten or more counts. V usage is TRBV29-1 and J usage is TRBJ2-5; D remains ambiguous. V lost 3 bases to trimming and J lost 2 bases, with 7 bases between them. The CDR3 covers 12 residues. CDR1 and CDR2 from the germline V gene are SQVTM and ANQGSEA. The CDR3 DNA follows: TGCAGCGTTGATGGAGTTCAAGAGACCCAGTACTTC. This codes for CSVDGVQETQYF.

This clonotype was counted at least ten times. The CDR3 sequence: CSVVPRGYGYTF. DNA of the CDR3: TGCAGCGTTGTCCCCAGAGGCTATGGCTACACCTTC. This rearrangement joins TRBV29-1 to TRBJ1-2, with no clear D. CDR1 is SQVTM, CDR2 ANQGSEA, per germline. This CDR3 region has 12 residues. Trimming shortened V by 4 bases and J by 4 bases, and 10 bases separated the two germline ends. Combining the CDR3 with reference TRBV29-1 and TRBJ1-2 gives the whole variable domain SAVISQKPSRDICQRGTSLTIQCQVDSQVTMMFWYRQQPGQSLTLIATANQGSEATYESGFVIDKFPISRPNLTFSTLTVSNMSPEDSSIYLCSVVPRGYGYTFGSGTRLTVV.

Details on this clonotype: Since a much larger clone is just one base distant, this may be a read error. The CDR3 loop reads CSAPPPSGSYNEQFF. The CDR3 DNA reads TGCAGTGCTCCCCCGCCTAGCGGATCCTACAATGAGCAGTTCTTC. V and J are TRBV20-1 and TRBJ2-1, with TRBD2 identical over 7 bases. There are 15 residues in the CDR3. The junction had 8 bases not matched to a gene; V was cut back by 5 bases and J by 1 base. CDR1 and CDR2 (germline): DFQATT, SNEGSKA (reference sequence).

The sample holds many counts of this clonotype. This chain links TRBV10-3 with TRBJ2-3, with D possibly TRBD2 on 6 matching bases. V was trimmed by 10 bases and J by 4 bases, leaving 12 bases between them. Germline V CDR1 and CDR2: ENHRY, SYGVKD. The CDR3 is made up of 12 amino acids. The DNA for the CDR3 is TGTGCCAACGGGGGTACGCCAGATACGCAGTATTTT. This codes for CANGGTPDTQYF.

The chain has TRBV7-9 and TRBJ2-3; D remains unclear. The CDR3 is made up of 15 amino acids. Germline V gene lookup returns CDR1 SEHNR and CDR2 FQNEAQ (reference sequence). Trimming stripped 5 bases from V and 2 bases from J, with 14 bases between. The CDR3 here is CASSQVSRTTDTQYF. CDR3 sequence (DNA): TGTGCCAGCAGCCAAGTTTCCAGGACCACAGATACGCAGTATTTT.

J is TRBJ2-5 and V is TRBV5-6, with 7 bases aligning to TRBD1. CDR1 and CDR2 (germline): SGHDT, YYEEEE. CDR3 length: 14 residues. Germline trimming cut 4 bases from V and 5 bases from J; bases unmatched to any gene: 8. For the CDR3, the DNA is TGTGCCAGCAGCCCGGACAGGATGGGCGAGACCCAGTACTTC. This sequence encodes CASSPDRMGETQYF.

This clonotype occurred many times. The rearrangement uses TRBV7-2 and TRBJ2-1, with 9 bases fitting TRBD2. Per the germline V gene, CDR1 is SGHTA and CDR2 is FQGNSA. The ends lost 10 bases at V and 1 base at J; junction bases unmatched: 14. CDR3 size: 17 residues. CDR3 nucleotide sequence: TGTGCCACCTCAGGAGGAGCGGGAGGTGAATCCTACAATGAGCAGTTCTTC. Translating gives CATSGGAGGESYNEQFF. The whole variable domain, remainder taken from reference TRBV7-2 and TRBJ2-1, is GAGVSQSPSNKVTEKGKDVELRCDPISGHTALYWYRQSLGQGLEFLIYFQGNSAPDKSGLPSDRFSAERTGGSVSTLTIQRTQQEDSAVYLCATSGGAGGESYNEQFFGPGTRLTVL.

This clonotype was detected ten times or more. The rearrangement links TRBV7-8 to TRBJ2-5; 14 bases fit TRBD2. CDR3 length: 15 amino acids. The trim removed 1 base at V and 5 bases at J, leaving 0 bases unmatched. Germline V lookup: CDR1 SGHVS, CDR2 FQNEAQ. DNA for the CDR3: TGTGCCAGCAGCTTAGGGACTAGCGGGAGGGAGACCCAGTACTTC. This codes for CASSLGTSGRETQYF. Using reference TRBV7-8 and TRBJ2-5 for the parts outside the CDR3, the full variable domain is GAGVSQSPRYKVAKRGQDVALRCDPISGHVSLFWYQQALGQGPEFLTYFQNEAQLDKSGLPSDRFFAERPEGSVSTLKIQRTQQEDSAVYLCASSLGTSGRETQYFGPGTRLLVL.

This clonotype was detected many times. The CDR3, as DNA: TGTGCCAGCAGTTACTCTTCCCTAGCGGCCAACGAGCAGTACTTC. This translates into CASSYSSLAANEQYF. This chain joins TRBV6-2 or TRBV6-3 and TRBJ2-7; TRBD2 matches at 7 bases. J gave up 5 bases and V 0 bases, and 7 bases lay outside the gene matches. The V gene's germline CDR1 is MNHEY and CDR2 SVGEGT. The CDR3 spans 15 residues.

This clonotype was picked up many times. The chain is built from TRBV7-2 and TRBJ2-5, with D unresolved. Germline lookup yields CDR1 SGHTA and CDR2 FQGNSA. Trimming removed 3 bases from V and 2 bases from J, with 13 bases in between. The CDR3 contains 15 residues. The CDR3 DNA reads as TGTGCCAGCAGCTTGTGGTCTGGTGCGCAAGAGACCCAGTACTTC. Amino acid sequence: CASSLWSGAQETQYF. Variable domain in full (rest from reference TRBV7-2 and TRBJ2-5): GAGVSQSPSNKVTEKGKDVELRCDPISGHTALYWYRQSLGQGLEFLIYFQGNSAPDKSGLPSDRFSAERTGGSVSTLTIQRTQQEDSAVYLCASSLWSGAQETQYFGPGTRLLVL.

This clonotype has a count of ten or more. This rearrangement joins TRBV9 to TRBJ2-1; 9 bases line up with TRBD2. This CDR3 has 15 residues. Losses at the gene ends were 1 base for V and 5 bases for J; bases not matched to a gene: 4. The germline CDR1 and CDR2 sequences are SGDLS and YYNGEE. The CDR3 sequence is CASSVLGLAHNEQFF. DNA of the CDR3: TGTGCCAGCAGCGTACTCGGACTAGCGCACAATGAGCAGTTCTTC.

The CDR3 coding sequence is TGTGCCTGCGGACAGAGCTCCTACGAGCAGTACTTC. Amino acids: CACGQSSYEQYF. V is TRBV30 and J is TRBJ2-7, with a possible D match to TRBD1 (6 bases). Trimming took 6 bases from V and 0 from J, leaving 9 bases between them. In germline, CDR1 is GTSNPN, CDR2 SVGIG (reference sequence). The CDR3 is made up of 12 amino acids.

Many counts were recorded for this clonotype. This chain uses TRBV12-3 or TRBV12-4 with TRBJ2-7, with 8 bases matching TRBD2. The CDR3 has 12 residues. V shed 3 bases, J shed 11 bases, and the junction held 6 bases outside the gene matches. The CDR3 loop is CASSFLGGAEYF. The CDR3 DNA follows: TGTGCCAGCAGTTTCCTCGGGGGGGCGGAGTACTTC.

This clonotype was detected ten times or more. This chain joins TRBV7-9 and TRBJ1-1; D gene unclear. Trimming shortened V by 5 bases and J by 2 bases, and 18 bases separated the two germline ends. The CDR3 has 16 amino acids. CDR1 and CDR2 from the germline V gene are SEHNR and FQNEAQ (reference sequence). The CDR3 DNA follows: TGTGCCAGCAGCCCGCGGAGCCCGGACTTTAACACTGAAGCTTTCTTT. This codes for CASSPRSPDFNTEAFF.

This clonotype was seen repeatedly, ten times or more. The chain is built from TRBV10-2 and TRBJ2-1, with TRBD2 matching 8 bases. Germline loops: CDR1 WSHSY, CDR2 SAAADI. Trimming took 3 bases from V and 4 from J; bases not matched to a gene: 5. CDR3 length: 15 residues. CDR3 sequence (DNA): TGCGCCAGCAGTGATAGCGGGGACGCTTACAATGAGCAGTTCTTC. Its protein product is CASSDSGDAYNEQFF.

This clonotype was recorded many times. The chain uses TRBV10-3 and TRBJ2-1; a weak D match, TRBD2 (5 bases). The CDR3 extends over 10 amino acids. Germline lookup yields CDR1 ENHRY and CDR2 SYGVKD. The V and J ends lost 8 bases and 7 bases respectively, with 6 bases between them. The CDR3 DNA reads TGTGCCATCTGGAGGAATGAGCAGTTCTTC. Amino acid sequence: CAIWRNEQFF.

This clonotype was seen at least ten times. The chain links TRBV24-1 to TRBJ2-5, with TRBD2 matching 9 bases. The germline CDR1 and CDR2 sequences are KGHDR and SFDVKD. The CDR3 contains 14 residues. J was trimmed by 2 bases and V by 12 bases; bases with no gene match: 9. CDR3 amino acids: CAVIAGDRQETQYF. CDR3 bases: TGTGCCGTCATAGCGGGGGATCGTCAAGAGACCCAGTACTTC.

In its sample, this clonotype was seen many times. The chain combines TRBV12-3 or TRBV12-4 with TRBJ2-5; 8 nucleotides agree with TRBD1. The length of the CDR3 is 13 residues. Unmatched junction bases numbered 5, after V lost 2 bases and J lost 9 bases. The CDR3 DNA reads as TGTGCCAGCAGTTTAAGGGGACAGGCGGCCCAGTACTTC. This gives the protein CASSLRGQAAQYF.

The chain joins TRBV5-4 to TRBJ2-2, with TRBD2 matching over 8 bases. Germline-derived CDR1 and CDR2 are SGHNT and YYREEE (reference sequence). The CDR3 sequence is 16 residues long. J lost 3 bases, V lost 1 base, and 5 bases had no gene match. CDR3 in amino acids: CASSLSGSLYTGELFF. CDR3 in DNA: TGTGCCAGCAGCTTGAGCGGGAGTTTGTACACCGGGGAGCTGTTTTTT.

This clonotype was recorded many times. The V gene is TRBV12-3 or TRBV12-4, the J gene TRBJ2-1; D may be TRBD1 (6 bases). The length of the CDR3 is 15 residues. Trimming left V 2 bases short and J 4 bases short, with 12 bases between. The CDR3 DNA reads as TGTGCCAGCAGTTTAACAGGGTCGAGATACAATGAGCAGTTCTTC. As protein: CASSLTGSRYNEQFF.

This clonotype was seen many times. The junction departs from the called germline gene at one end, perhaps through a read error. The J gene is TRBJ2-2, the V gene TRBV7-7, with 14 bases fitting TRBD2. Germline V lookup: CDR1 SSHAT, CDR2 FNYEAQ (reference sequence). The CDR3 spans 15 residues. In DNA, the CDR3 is TGTGCTAGCAGCCGGGGACTAGCGGGAGTGGAGGAGCTGTTTTTT. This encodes CASSRGLAGVEELFF. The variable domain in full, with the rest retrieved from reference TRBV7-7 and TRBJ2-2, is GAGVSQSPRYKVTKRGQDVTLRCDPISSHATLYWYQQALGQGPEFLTYFNYEAQPDKSGLPSDRFSAERPEGSISTLTIQRTEQRDSAMYRCASSRGLAGVEELFFGEGSRLTVL.